The 22 T cell receptor beta chains presented below share a single source sample, sequenced in a study of T cell responses to AZD1222 COVID-19 vaccine. Clones were sequenced by immunoSEQ multiplex PCR, and TCRdb holds only the in-frame ones, with some missing. Of approximately 150,000 clones listed, 70% to 90% are singletons. Specimen: peripheral blood, collected on day 0 of AZD1222 vaccination. Receptor source: an adult in good health.

The rearrangement links TRBV14 to TRBJ1-2; D not resolved. Per germline, CDR1 SGHDN and CDR2 FVKESK. The CDR3 totals 15 residues. V was trimmed by 5 bases and J by 4 bases, leaving 17 bases between them. The DNA of the CDR3 is TGTGCCAGCAGCAAAACCGACGGAGGCGCCTATGGCTACACCTTC. This sequence encodes CASSKTDGGAYGYTF.

This clone turned up a few times. The chain links TRBV4-3 to TRBJ1-2; D is uncertain. Between the trimmed V and J ends, which lost 0 bases and 4 bases, there was a span of 15 bases. Germline CDR1 reads LGHNA; CDR2 reads YSLEER. The CDR3 totals 16 residues. CDR3 sequence: CASSQEMGVRVYGYTF. DNA for the CDR3: TGCGCCAGCAGCCAAGAGATGGGTGTGCGTGTCTATGGCTACACCTTC.

This sequence joins TRBV10-3 and TRBJ1-5; the D is unclear. Germline V gene lookup returns CDR1 ENHRY and CDR2 SYGVKD. Trimming removed 0 bases at V and 0 bases at J, with 6 bases between. The CDR3 runs to 15 residues. The CDR3 reads CAISESSVSNQPQHF. The CDR3 coding sequence is TGTGCCATCAGTGAGTCGTCCGTTAGCAATCAGCCCCAGCATTTT.

The chain uses TRBV5-6 and TRBJ1-2; 9 bases fit TRBD1. The V and J ends lost 2 bases and 5 bases, in that order; junction bases with no gene match: 10. Germline V lookup: CDR1 SGHDT, CDR2 YYEEEE. The CDR3 sequence is 16 residues long. This chain's CDR3 is CASSLGDRDSLYGYTF. CDR3 DNA sequence: TGTGCCAGCAGCTTAGGGGACAGGGATTCTTTGTATGGCTACACCTTC. The full variable domain, in which reference TRBV5-6 and TRBJ1-2 provide the parts outside the CDR3, is DAGVTQSPTHLIKTRGQQVTLRCSPKSGHDTVSWYQQALGQGPQFIFQYYEEEERQRGNFPDRFSGHQFPNYSSELNVNALLLGDSALYLCASSLGDRDSLYGYTFGSGTRLTVV.

This clone was seen more than once but under ten times. The gene calls are TRBV4-2 and TRBJ1-1, with D perhaps matching TRBD1 (6 bases). Looked up from germline, CDR1 is LGHNA and CDR2 is YNFKEQ. The V end lost 6 bases, the J end lost 6 bases, and 17 bases lay between the germline ends. This CDR3 spans 14 amino acids. This CDR3 reads CASSSVQGNPEAFF. Here the CDR3 DNA reads TGTGCCAGCAGTTCGGTACAGGGAAACCCTGAAGCTTTCTTT.

The chain employs TRBV29-1 and TRBJ2-2, with D possibly matching TRBD2 (7 bases). The germline V gene has CDR1 SQVTM and CDR2 ANQGSEA. The CDR3 runs to 14 residues. Deletions cut 7 bases from V and 4 bases from J, with 16 bases between. This CDR3 is CSAVGGGGTGELFF. DNA of the CDR3: TGCAGCGCGGTTGGGGGGGGCGGCACCGGGGAGCTGTTTTTT.

The V call is TRBV15, the J call TRBJ2-7; 8 bases fit TRBD2. CDR1 LNHNV and CDR2 YYDKDF come from the germline V gene (reference sequence). The junction had 10 bases not matched to a gene; V was cut back by 2 bases and J by 4 bases. The CDR3 extends over 16 amino acids. CDR3 nucleotides: TGTGCCACCAGCAGATCCGGGTTAGCGGGAAGATACGAGCAGTACTTC. It specifies CATSRSGLAGRYEQYF.

The chain links TRBV19 to TRBJ2-2; D is uncertain. Germline lookup yields CDR1 LNHDA and CDR2 SQIVND (reference sequence). The CDR3 contains 10 residues. Between the trimmed V and J ends, which lost 10 bases and 8 bases, there was a span of 8 bases. CDR3 in amino acids: CATGTGELFF. In DNA, the CDR3 is TGTGCCACCGGTACTGGGGAGCTGTTTTTT.

This chain links TRBV28 with TRBJ1-1; D gene unclear. Trimming took off 7 bases at V and 2 bases at J, with 5 bases between the two ends. From germline, CDR1 is MDHEN and CDR2 SYDVKM. This CDR3 region has 11 residues. CDR3 in DNA: TGTGCCAGCATCCTCAACACTGAAGCTTTCTTT. Amino acids: CASILNTEAFF.

J is TRBJ1-4 and V is TRBV28; the D gene is possibly TRBD1 (6 bases). The CDR3 has 14 amino acids. Germline-derived CDR1 and CDR2 are MDHEN and SYDVKM. With 7 bases removed from V and 4 bases from J, the gap between germline ends came to 13 bases. The CDR3 here is CASTSGQHNEKLFF. In nucleotides, the CDR3 is TGTGCCAGCACCTCGGGACAACATAATGAAAAACTGTTTTTT.

This rearrangement joins TRBV2 to TRBJ1-6, with D perhaps TRBD1 (5 bases). This CDR3 has 14 residues. Germline V gives CDR1 SNHLY, CDR2 FYNNEI. V was clipped by 5 bases and J by 6 bases, with 11 bases between them. CDR3 coding DNA: TGTGCCAGCAGTCACGACAGAGTTAATTCACCCCTCCACTTT. Its translation: CASSHDRVNSPLHF.

The rearrangement uses TRBV4-3 and TRBJ2-7, with TRBD1 identical over 9 bases. This CDR3 comprises 16 residues. V lost 1 base to trimming and J lost 3 bases; unmatched junction nucleotides: 7. Germline V gives CDR1 LGHNA, CDR2 YSLEER. CDR3 residues: CASSQGAGQGFYEQYF. The CDR3 nucleotides read TGCGCCAGCAGCCAAGGGGCGGGACAGGGCTTCTACGAGCAGTACTTC.

Of note for this clone: Other nucleotide sequences in the sample specify the same CDR3. V usage is TRBV11-3 and J usage is TRBJ1-3, with 9 bases aligning to TRBD1. The CDR3 is made up of 15 amino acids. Germline V CDR1 and CDR2: SGHNT, YENEEA. Trimming removed 5 bases from V and 4 bases from J; junction bases left unmatched: 6. The CDR3 loop reads CASSPGQGPGNTIYF. DNA of the CDR3: TGTGCCAGCAGCCCGGGACAGGGACCGGGAAACACCATATATTTT. The full variable domain, rest sourced from reference TRBV11-3 and TRBJ1-3, is EAGVVQSPRYKIIEKKQPVAFWCNPISGHNTLYWYLQNLGQGPELLIRYENEEAVDDSQLPKDRFSAERLKGVDSTLKIQPAELGDSAVYLCASSPGQGPGNTIYFGEGSWLTVV.

The rearrangement uses TRBV6-5 and TRBJ2-2; D is possibly TRBD1 or TRBD2 (5 bases each). Per germline, CDR1 MNHEY and CDR2 SVGAGI. The CDR3 sequence is 14 residues long. V dropped 10 bases and J dropped 6 bases, with 18 bases sitting between them. This CDR3 reads CATLRDPGAGELFF. In DNA form, the CDR3 reads TGTGCCACCCTCCGGGACCCCGGCGCCGGGGAGCTGTTTTTT.

The chain links TRBV3-1 (or the pseudogene TRBV3-2) to TRBJ2-7, with TRBD1 as a possible D gene (5 bases). Germline CDR1 and CDR2: LGHDT and YNNKEL (reference sequence). The CDR3 consists of 17 residues. V was pared by 2 bases and J by 3 bases, with 20 bases between. DNA of the CDR3: TGTGCCAGCAGCCAACTTTCACGGCCAGGGCCAAACTACGAGCAGTACTTC. As protein: CASSQLSRPGPNYEQYF.

This clone was found once. The V call is TRBV6-5, the J call TRBJ1-2, with D possibly being TRBD1 (6 bases). The CDR3 runs 12 residues. V shed 9 bases and J shed 7 bases, with 15 bases lying between them. The V gene's germline CDR1 is MNHEY and CDR2 SVGAGI. This chain's CDR3 is CASERGDFGYTF. In nucleotides, the CDR3 is TGTGCCAGTGAGAGGGGGGATTTTGGCTACACCTTC.

This chain links TRBV21-1 with TRBJ2-7; the D call in the table, TRBD2, was not verified against the DNA. TRBV21-1 is a recognized pseudogene. The CDR3 length is 16 residues. As DNA, the CDR3 is TGTGCCAGCAGCAAAGGCTCTAGCGCTAGCCTTTACGAGCAGTACTTC. It encodes CASSKGSSASLYEQYF.

The chain carries TRBV5-4 and TRBJ1-5, with no clear D. The CDR3 has 14 amino acids. Trimming stripped 4 bases from V and 5 bases from J, with 13 bases between. Germline-derived CDR1 and CDR2 are SGHNT and YYREEE (reference sequence). The CDR3 loop is CASSRGGGDQPQHF. The CDR3 DNA is TGTGCCAGCAGCCGTGGAGGCGGCGATCAGCCCCAGCATTTT.

V usage is TRBV29-1 and J usage is TRBJ1-2; D might be TRBD1 (6 bases). CDR1 is SQVTM and CDR2 is ANQGSEA in the germline V gene. CDR3 size: 12 residues. With 4 bases removed from V and 4 bases from J, the gap between germline ends came to 10 bases. The CDR3 loop is CSVGGQIYGYTF. DNA for the CDR3: TGCAGCGTTGGTGGACAGATCTATGGCTACACCTTC.

The DNA for the CDR3 is TGCGCCAGCAGCCTAAGCCAGGCGGTGAGGACTGAAGCTTTCTTT. It is translated as CASSLSQAVRTEAFF. The rearrangement links TRBV4-1 to TRBJ1-1; no clear D gene. The V gene's germline CDR1 is MGHRA and CDR2 YSYEKL. This CDR3 has 15 amino acids. Trimming took off 4 bases at V and 5 bases at J, with 17 bases between the two ends.

This clone has only a few counts. The chain couples TRBV28 to TRBJ1-5; D is unclear. V was pared by 5 bases and J by 7 bases, with 12 bases between. CDR1 and CDR2 from the germline V gene are MDHEN and SYDVKM. The CDR3 totals 13 residues. The CDR3 spells CASSPRRGQPQHF. CDR3 nucleotide sequence: TGTGCCAGCAGTCCCCGACGGGGACAGCCCCAGCATTTT.

The V gene is TRBV7-2, the J gene TRBJ2-7; D is ambiguous. The CDR3 totals 14 residues. V was trimmed by 4 bases and J by 5 bases, leaving 15 bases between them. Germline CDR1 reads SGHTA; CDR2 reads FQGNSA. CDR3 residues: CASSSGRVIHEQYF. DNA for the CDR3: TGTGCCAGCAGCTCCGGACGGGTGATCCACGAGCAGTACTTC.